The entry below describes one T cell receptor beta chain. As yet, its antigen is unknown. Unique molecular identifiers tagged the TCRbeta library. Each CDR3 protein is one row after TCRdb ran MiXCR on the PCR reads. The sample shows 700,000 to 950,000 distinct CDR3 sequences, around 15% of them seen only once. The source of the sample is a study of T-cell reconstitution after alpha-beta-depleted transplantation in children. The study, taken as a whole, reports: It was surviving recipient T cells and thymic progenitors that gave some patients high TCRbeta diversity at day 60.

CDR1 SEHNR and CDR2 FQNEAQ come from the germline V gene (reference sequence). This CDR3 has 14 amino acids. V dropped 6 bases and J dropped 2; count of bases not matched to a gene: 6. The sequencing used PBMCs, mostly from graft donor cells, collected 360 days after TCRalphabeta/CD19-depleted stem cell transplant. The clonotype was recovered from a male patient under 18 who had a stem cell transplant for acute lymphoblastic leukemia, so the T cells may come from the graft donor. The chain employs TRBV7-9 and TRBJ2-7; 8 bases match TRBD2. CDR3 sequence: CASRSGTRAYEQYF. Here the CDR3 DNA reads TGTGCCAGCAGGTCAGGGACTAGGGCCTACGAGCAGTACTTC. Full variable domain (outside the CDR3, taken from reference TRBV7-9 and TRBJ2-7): DTGVSQNPRHKITKRGQNVTFRCDPISEHNRLYWYRQTLGQGPEFLTYFQNEAQLEKSRLLSDRFSAERPKGSFSTLEIQRTEQGDSAMYLCASRSGTRAYEQYFGPGTRLTVT.